The T cell receptor beta chain described here comes from a study of beta chain features in type 1 diabetes listed by TCRdb under 2018. Context from the whole study: Mean age, gender distribution, total cell number and subset yield did not differ between patients and healthy donors. A total of approximately 100 million sorted cells were examined across all samples, and the number of cells per subset was strongly correlated with RNA yield. In the study, TCRB repertoires of sorted circulating CD4+ T cell subsets from recently diagnosed type 1 diabetes patients were compared with those of matched healthy donors. Regulatory and stem cell-like memory subsets were isolated from only 8 patients and roughly eight healthy donors, whereas naive and central memory subsets came from all 30 or so donors. General findings and caveats noted by the study authors: Shorter templates might be favored by PCR, yet because patient and control samples were amplified and corrected together, any such skew would affect both groups equally. Naive, central memory and regulatory TCRB repertoires appeared to be more alike among patients than among healthy donors. Because the HLA sub-analyses included only small numbers of individuals, any influence of HLA type on TCRB rearrangement was left unresolved. A moderate but significant shortening of TCRB CDR3 length was observed in type 1 diabetes patients in all four CD4+ subsets. At VDJ recombination sites, patients with type 1 diabetes made fewer insertions and deleted more nucleotides, a pattern implying thymic rearrangement abnormalities. Because cDNA was sequenced instead of genomic DNA, highly expressing activated cells could be over-represented, though the groups showed no difference in activation or CD3 levels.

The entire amount of isolated RNA was reverse transcribed using the High Capacity cDNA Reverse Transcription Kit, so the sequenced TCRB transcripts were expressed ones. Naive, central memory and regulatory T cell samples underwent deep immunoSEQ sequencing, averaging about 3.5 million total reads per sample. After sorted cells were lysed in RLT buffer, RNA was extracted with DNase-treated RNeasy Micro or Mini kits, with the choice depending on cell number. To prevent cross-contamination, every cell subset was processed on its own, while patient and healthy donor samples were processed together. TCRB sequences were amplified from cDNA with the immunoSEQ multiplex PCR, producing 87-bp fragments spanning the CDR3 region. Sequencing of the amplicons was performed on the Illumina HiSeq platform. Per the original workflow: PCR bias was corrected computationally using synthetic template baselines, and reads within Hamming distance 2 were collapsed, with unmergeable singletons discarded. Reads were aligned to IMGT to assign V, D and J genes, CDR3 length, and insertions or deletions at six rearrangement sites. Within each subset, clonotype counts were normalized to sorted cell number, after which true diversity and Gini coefficients were computed with the tcR R package. The overlap coefficient, calculated on TCRB nucleotide sequences, was used to measure repertoire sharing. Out-of-frame TCRB sequences from naive cells were analyzed as a proxy for the pre-selection repertoire. The table was pulled from immuneACCESS by TCRdb, which kept in-frame rearrangements only. Such tables lose some clones; where checked, under half of the loss comes from unresolved V genes, and the rest has no known cause. D and trimming were read from the DNA, whereas the V and J calls and clone size are those reported in that table. This sample holds about 410,000 clones; 11% to 15% were observed only once. The ten largest clones add up to less than 0.04% of the sample.

A remark on this clone: Its antigen has not been determined. Base qualities were left out, and no much larger clone turns up one base away.

V is shortened by 4 bases, J by 0 bases, and the region joining them spans 17 bases. The germline V gene encodes CDR1 MGHRA and CDR2 YSYEKL. From cysteine to phenylalanine, the CDR3 is 17 amino acids long. CDR3 DNA is the only sequence kept; it has 51 bases, read in frame from the first base. Each donor gave one peripheral blood draw, approximately 110 mL on average, collected into heparinised tubes. A BD FACSAria II and a panel including CD45RO, CCR7, CD25, CD127, CD95 and CD27 were used to sort naive, central memory, regulatory and stem cell-like memory CD4+ T cells. All sorted populations exceeded 95% purity. PBMCs were isolated immediately by Lymphoprep density gradient centrifugation and stained directly without culture. Samples were stained and sorted in pairs, with one healthy donor and one patient per experiment, so that batch effects were minimized.

The receptor was derived from a young man in good health. The V gene is TRBV4-1 and the J gene is TRBJ2-3; the D gene is perhaps TRBD1 or TRBD2, each of them matching over 6 bases. The sequencing input was naive CD4+ T cells from blood. The meaning of the sample's cell subset or site label: true naive CD4+ T cells. Here the CDR3 is given as CASSPFQGRLSTDTQYF. The DNA reads as follows: TGCGCCAGCAGCCCTTTTCAGGGGAGGCTTAGCACAGATACGCAGTATTTT.